This T cell receptor (beta chain) is from a study of blood T cell repertoires in COVID-19. Study-level information: Some COVID-19 samples were acute and others convalescent; all came from the United States, Italy and Spain. Sources were T cells, B-cell-depleted T cells, or PBMCs; the material itself was cDNA or gDNA.

Original methodology: Amplified reference gene primers provided the basis for estimating nucleated cell counts. Sequencing was performed with immunoSEQ multiplex PCR; in TCRdb, only in-frame clones are kept and a portion is missing. That table gives V, J and clone size, and the DNA gave D and trimming. The sample consists of around 38,000 clones, nearly 90% of them appearing once. The germline CDR1 and CDR2 sequences are SEHNR and FQNEAQ (reference sequence). The V gene end was trimmed by 0 bases and the J gene end by 0 bases; junction bases not matched to a gene: 10. The CDR3 extends over 19 amino acids.

The receptor comes from a human donor in a cohort sampled during active COVID-19. V gene TRBV7-9 combines with J gene TRBJ2-1; 8 nucleotides line up with TRBD2. The specimen was peripheral blood. The CDR3 here is CASSLAFLAGLSSYNEQFF. Here the CDR3 DNA reads TGTGCCAGCAGCTTAGCATTCCTAGCGGGCCTGAGCTCCTACAATGAGCAGTTCTTC.